Here is one T cell receptor (beta chain) with its context. As yet, its antigen is unknown. The PCR had 60 Vbeta and 13 Jbeta primers. Original analysis: The authors later counted approximately 80 million unique TCR beta chains, 8.5 million to 13 million of them shared. The repertoire was sequenced with immunoSEQ multiplex PCR; TCRdb's copy has only in-frame clones and lacks some. V, J and clone size are taken as reported in that table, and D and trimming were inferred from the DNA itself. This table has about 220,000 clones, about 70% appearing once. The entry originates in a study of cytomegalovirus exposure and HLA in healthy donors. Broader study findings: Per a prior analysis, the majority of TCR beta V segments were productive roughly 90% or roughly 30% of the time. Presence/absence results assume similar sequencing depth per donor, which may not hold. Researchers counted 180 or so TCR beta chains as cytomegalovirus-associated.

This clonotype originated in a woman aged 30 to 39 in good health and CMV-seronegative. Material for sequencing was PBMCs.

CDR3 residues: CASTSGFYNGYTF. The DNA for the CDR3 is TGTGCCAGCACCAGCGGGTTTTACAATGGCTACACCTTC. The rearrangement uses TRBV25-1 and TRBJ1-2; no definite D call. The CDR3 is made up of 13 amino acids. Germline values: CDR1 MGHDK, CDR2 SYGVNS. Trimming removed 7 bases at V and 6 bases at J, with 15 bases between.